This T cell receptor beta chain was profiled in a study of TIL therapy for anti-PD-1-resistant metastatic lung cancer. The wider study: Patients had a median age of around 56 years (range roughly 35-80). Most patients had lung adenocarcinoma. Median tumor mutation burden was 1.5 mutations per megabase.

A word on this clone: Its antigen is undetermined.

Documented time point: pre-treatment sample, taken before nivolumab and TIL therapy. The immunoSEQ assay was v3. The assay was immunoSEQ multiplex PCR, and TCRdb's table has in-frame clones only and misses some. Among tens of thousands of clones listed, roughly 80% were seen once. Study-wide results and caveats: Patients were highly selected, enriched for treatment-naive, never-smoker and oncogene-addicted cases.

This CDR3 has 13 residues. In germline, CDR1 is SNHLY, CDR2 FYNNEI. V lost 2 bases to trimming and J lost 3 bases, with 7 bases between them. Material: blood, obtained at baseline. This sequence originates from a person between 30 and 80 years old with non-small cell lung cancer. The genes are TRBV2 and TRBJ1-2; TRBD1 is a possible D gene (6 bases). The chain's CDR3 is CASSENRDYGYTF. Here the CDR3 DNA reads TGTGCCAGCAGTGAAAACAGGGACTATGGCTACACCTTC.